These T cell receptor beta chains were read from a single sample in a study of T cells in Graves' hyperthyroidism and ophthalmopathy. TCRdb reanalysed the multiplex PCR reads using MiXCR and keeps one entry per CDR3 protein. The sample gives about half a million distinct CDR3 sequences, around a quarter of which show up once; over 9% is in the top ten. Sequences were obtained from blood. Receptor source: a woman aged 25 to 45 with Graves' ophthalmopathy. The CDR3 runs from the conserved cysteine through the conserved F or W. D genes are given only for firm matches. Clone size is given for some rows only: seen once, a few or many times, or a class if the clone is expanded.

D,J,size,V,DNA,CDR3
.,TRBJ2-2,.,TRBV24-1,TGTGCCACCAGTGACATTGCGGCAGGGGCGAACACCGGGGAGCTGTTTTTT,CATSDIAAGANTGELFF
.,TRBJ1-2,many,TRBV20-1,TGCAGTGCTAGAGATCAAACTGGCGGGACTTTCTATGGCTACACCTTC,CSARDQTGGTFYGYTF
TRBD1,TRBJ1-1,few,TRBV25-1,TGTGCCAGCTTCCCTTCGGGACAGGGACTCCTACCACGCATGAACACTGAAGCTTTCTTT,CASFPSGQGLLPRMNTEAFF
TRBD1,TRBJ1-1,.,TRBV30,TGTGCCTGGATCGACAGGGGAGGGACTGAAGCTTTCTTT,CAWIDRGGTEAFF
.,TRBJ2-1,many,TRBV12-3/TRBV12-4,TGTGCCAGCAAGCCGACAGGCTCCTACAATGAGCAGTTCTTC,CASKPTGSYNEQFF
.,TRBJ2-7,.,TRBV27,TGTGCCAGCAGTTTAGTAGGGGGGCCTGAGCAGTACTTC,CASSLVGGPEQYF
.,TRBJ1-6,many,TRBV6-1,TGTGCCAGCAGCCGCTCTGTTTCTAATTCACCCCTCCACTTT,CASSRSVSNSPLHF
.,TRBJ1-2,many,TRBV6-5,TGTGCCAGCAGTTACACGGAAGGCGATGGCTACACCTTC,CASSYTEGDGYTF
.,TRBJ2-7,many,TRBV29-1,TGCAGCGTTGTACGGGCATCCTCCTACGAGCAGTACTTC,CSVVRASSYEQYF
.,TRBJ1-6,many,TRBV20-1,TGCAGTGCTAGGATGTCGGCGGGGAATTCACCCCTCCACTTT,CSARMSAGNSPLHF
TRBD1,TRBJ2-7,many,TRBV5-6,TGTGCCAGCAGCGTCCGGGACAGGGGCCACGAGCAGTACTTC,CASSVRDRGHEQYF
.,TRBJ1-2,many,TRBV19,TGTGCCAGTAGTACGGAGGGACCCTACTATGGCTACACCTTC,CASSTEGPYYGYTF
.,TRBJ2-7,few,TRBV11-1,TGTGCCAGCAGCTCGTATGGCTACGAGCAGTACTTC,CASSSYGYEQYF
TRBD1,TRBJ1-1,many,TRBV28,TGTGCCAGCCGTGACAGGGGGAGCGAAGCTTTCTTT,CASRDRGSEAFF
TRBD1,TRBJ1-2,.,TRBV12-3/TRBV12-4,TGTGCCAGCAGTTTAGCCGGGACAGGGGATCACTATGGCTACACCTTC,CASSLAGTGDHYGYTF
.,TRBJ1-5,.,TRBV27,TGTGCCAGCAGTTTATCCATCGTAGAGCCCCAGCATTTT,CASSLSIVEPQHF
.,TRBJ1-1,many,TRBV2,TGTGCCAGCAGTGATTGGGGAGGGAGCCTTGAAGCTTTCTTT,CASSDWGGSLEAFF
.,TRBJ1-3,many,TRBV6-1,TGTGCCAGCAGTGAAGCCGGGTGGGGTGGAAACACCATATATTTT,CASSEAGWGGNTIYF
.,TRBJ2-2,.,TRBV3-1,TGTGCCAGCAGCCCCGACCCAGGGAGCAGGGAGCTGTTTTTT,CASSPDPGSRELFF
TRBD1,TRBJ1-1,few,TRBV5-1,TGCGCCAGCAGCTGGGGACAGTACAACACTGAAGCTTTCTTT,CASSWGQYNTEAFF
.,TRBJ1-3,few,TRBV12-3/TRBV12-4,TGTGCCAGCAGTTTCTCCGGTGGTGGAAACACCATATATTTT,CASSFSGGGNTIYF
.,TRBJ2-6,.,TRBV5-1,TGCGCCAGCGGCTTTAACTCTGGGGCCAACGTCCTGACTTTC,CASGFNSGANVLTF
.,TRBJ2-7,once,TRBV6-4,TGTGCCAGCAGTGACGGTAGCGGCTACGAGCAGTACTTC,CASSDGSGYEQYF
.,TRBJ1-2,.,TRBV2,TGTGCCACCAACCCGACCACCGCGAGCACCTATGGCTACACCTTC,CATNPTTASTYGYTF
TRBD2,TRBJ2-7,.,TRBV7-8,TGTGCCAGCAGCTTAGCTCCGGGAGGTAGAGCCTACGAGCAGTACTTC,CASSLAPGGRAYEQYF
.,TRBJ2-5,.,TRBV20-1,TGCAGTGCTAGAGAGGCCCGGGAGACCCAGTACTTC,CSAREARETQYF
.,TRBJ2-4,.,TRBV12-3/TRBV12-4,TGTGCCAGCAGTTTTGCGACCAAAAACATTAAGTACTTC,CASSFATKNIKYF
TRBD1,TRBJ1-1,.,TRBV29-1,TGCAGCGTTGATGCTCGTAGCCAGGGGGCGGACACTGAAGCTTTCTTT,CSVDARSQGADTEAFF
.,TRBJ1-5,.,TRBV6-1,TGTGCCAGCAGTCGGGCCGACCTTAATCAGCCCCAGCATTTT,CASSRADLNQPQHF
.,TRBJ2-5,many,TRBV20-1,TGCAGTGCCGTAGGAGAGACCCAGTACTTC,CSAVGETQYF
.,TRBJ1-1,many,TRBV15,TGTGCCACCAGCAGACGCAGTAACACTGAAGCTTTCTTT,CATSRRSNTEAFF
.,TRBJ1-2,many,TRBV14,TGTGCCAGCAGCCAAGAACCTTACTATGGCTACACCTTC,CASSQEPYYGYTF
.,TRBJ1-2,many,TRBV29-1,TGCAGCGTTGAAGATTCCGCGGACTATGGCTACACCTTC,CSVEDSADYGYTF
.,TRBJ1-2,many,TRBV28,TGTGCCAGCACCCCAGGGCCTTCACGAGGCTACACCTTC,CASTPGPSRGYTF
.,TRBJ1-3,many,TRBV19,TGTGCCAGCGCCGATGGAGGAAACACCATATATTTT,CASADGGNTIYF
.,TRBJ1-2,many,TRBV4-2,TGTGCCAGCAGCCAGCGGCAGAACTATGGCTACACCTTC,CASSQRQNYGYTF
TRBD1,TRBJ1-2,many,TRBV28,TGTGCCAGCAGTTTGGGGACAGGCGAGGGCTATGGCTACACCTTC,CASSLGTGEGYGYTF
TRBD1,TRBJ1-2,.,TRBV4-1,TGCGCCAGCAGCCTTCCGGACAGGGCCGGGGATGGCTACACCTTC,CASSLPDRAGDGYTF
.,TRBJ1-1,many,TRBV28,TGTGCCGGCAGTTTAGGTCGGAACACTGAAGCTTTCTTT,CAGSLGRNTEAFF
.,TRBJ1-2,.,TRBV9,TGTGCCAGCAGCGTTTTGCGGACGAACTATGGCTACACCTTC,CASSVLRTNYGYTF
TRBD1,TRBJ1-2,many,TRBV4-1,TGCGCCAGCAGCCAAGATAATTGGGCAGGGGGCCTGAACTATGGCTACACCTTC,CASSQDNWAGGLNYGYTF
.,TRBJ1-1,many,TRBV19,TGTGCCAGTAGTATTGGGCCGGGCAGGTTGAACACTGAAGCTTTCTTT,CASSIGPGRLNTEAFF
.,TRBJ2-5,many,TRBV18,TGTGCCAGCTCACCATATCTGCAAGAGACCCAGTACTTC,CASSPYLQETQYF
.,TRBJ1-1,many,TRBV5-1,TGCGCCAGCAGCACAGGGACGGTGAAAACTGAAGCTTTCTTT,CASSTGTVKTEAFF
.,TRBJ1-5,.,TRBV6-2/TRBV6-3,TGTGCCACCACGCTCGGGGATCGACGGCAGCCCCAGCATTTT,CATTLGDRRQPQHF